This T cell receptor (beta chain) is from a study of blood T cell repertoires in COVID-19. Study-wide background: Acute and convalescent COVID-19 specimens originated in the United States, Italy and Spain. From T cells, B-cell-depleted T cells, or PBMCs came the material, which was cDNA or gDNA.

Original processing notes: Amplification from reference gene primers served as the basis for estimated nucleated cell counts. The repertoire was sequenced with immunoSEQ multiplex PCR; TCRdb's copy has only in-frame clones and lacks some. V and J calls and clone size are as listed in that table; D and trimming were resolved from the DNA. This table has more than 300,000 clones, over 70% appearing once. From germline, CDR1 is SGHNT and CDR2 YYREEE (reference sequence). Trimming removed 4 bases from V and 4 bases from J; junction bases left unmatched: 11. The CDR3 runs to 16 residues. The TCR sequence derives from a woman aged 50 to 60 with acute or convalescent COVID-19. Material for sequencing was peripheral blood. This chain links TRBV5-4 with TRBJ1-2; TRBD1 matches 9 bases. CDR3 nucleotides: TGTGCCAGCAGCCCCAGGACAGGGGCCCCCCTCTATGGCTACACCTTC. It yields the protein CASSPRTGAPLYGYTF.